These 11 T cell receptor beta chains originate from one sample sequenced in a study of identical twins. Each CDR3 protein gets one entry after TCRdb re-called the 5' RACE reads with MiXCR. The sample includes more than 200,000 distinct CDR3 sequences, about a tenth of them seen just once. The sample consisted of memory (CD45RO+) T cells sorted from blood. Receptors originate from a woman aged 18 to 35 in good health.

This clonotype was observed a handful of times. This rearrangement joins TRBV7-2 to TRBJ2-7, with D uncertain. V was clipped by 1 base and J by 0 bases, with 10 bases between them. CDR3 length: 15 amino acids. Germline CDR1 reads SGHTA; CDR2 reads FQGNSA. The DNA for the CDR3 is TGTGCCAGCAGCTTAGACGCTCTTAGCTCCTACGAGCAGTACTTC. Amino acid sequence: CASSLDALSSYEQYF.

This clonotype was counted many times. The genes are TRBV12-3 or TRBV12-4 and TRBJ1-3; no clear D. Trimming stripped 10 bases from V and 2 bases from J, with 18 bases between. CDR3 length: 15 amino acids. The CDR3 is CATQTGGFAGNTIYF. The CDR3 nucleotides read TGTGCCACCCAAACGGGAGGTTTTGCTGGAAACACCATATATTTT.

Only a few counts were recorded for this clonotype. The gene calls are TRBV11-1 and TRBJ1-1, with a tentative D call TRBD1 (5 bases). Germline CDR1 is SGHAT and CDR2 is FQDESV (reference sequence). The CDR3 has 14 amino acids. The germline V and J ends were trimmed by 10 bases and 4 bases, with 19 bases remaining between them. CDR3 amino acids: CATEAGRSGTEAFF. CDR3 nucleotide sequence: TGTGCCACCGAGGCAGGGAGATCGGGCACTGAAGCTTTCTTT.

The chain recombines TRBV19 with TRBJ2-1, with a weak D call TRBD2 (5 bases). This CDR3 contains 14 residues. Germline CDR1 is LNHDA and CDR2 is SQIVND (reference sequence). Trimming left V 3 bases short and J 5 bases short, with 11 bases between. The CDR3 loop reads CASSIRGRDNEQFF. The CDR3 DNA reads TGTGCCAGTAGTATTCGGGGTCGGGACAATGAGCAGTTCTTC.

This clonotype turned up a few times. The chain combines TRBV7-9 with TRBJ1-1; no definite D call. CDR3 length: 15 amino acids. Germline CDR1 reads SEHNR; CDR2 reads FQNEAQ (reference sequence). Trimming took 0 bases from V and 4 from J, leaving 12 bases between them. The CDR3 sequence: CASSLASGGVTEAFF. The CDR3 DNA sequence: TGTGCCAGCAGCTTAGCTTCGGGCGGGGTCACTGAAGCTTTCTTT.

The table lists this clonotype with many counts. J is TRBJ2-7 and V is TRBV20-1, with TRBD1 as a possible D gene (5 bases). The CDR3 contains 17 residues. Trimming took off 0 bases at V and 6 bases at J, with 24 bases between the two ends. Germline CDR1 reads DFQATT; CDR2 reads SNEGSKA (reference sequence). The CDR3 DNA is TGCAGTGCTAGAGATCCTGGGGCCCGCCGAGGATGGGGCGAGCAGTACTTC. It yields the protein CSARDPGARRGWGEQYF.

The chain is built from TRBV20-1 and TRBJ2-3, with D perhaps TRBD1 (6 bases). The CDR3 is made up of 15 amino acids. From germline, CDR1 is DFQATT and CDR2 SNEGSKA (reference sequence). The V end lost 5 bases, the J end lost 4 bases, and 19 bases lay between the germline ends. CDR3 protein: CSARTGPKPSDTQYF. The CDR3, as DNA: TGCAGTGCTCGAACAGGGCCTAAACCATCAGATACGCAGTATTTT.

The sample holds a few counts of this clonotype. J is TRBJ2-2 and V is TRBV4-3; D is uncertain. CDR3 length: 14 residues. CDR1 and CDR2 (germline): LGHNA, YSLEER. The V gene lost 1 base and the J gene lost 7 bases, with 10 bases spanning the gap. The CDR3 reads CASSQVGHGGELFF. The DNA of the CDR3 is TGCGCCAGCAGCCAAGTGGGCCATGGCGGGGAGCTGTTTTTT.

This clonotype was seen a few times. The rearrangement uses TRBV6-5 and TRBJ1-6; 7 bases line up with TRBD1. Germline V CDR1 and CDR2: MNHEY, SVGAGI. V was clipped by 0 bases and J by 7 bases; unmatched bases: 3. This CDR3 spans 15 amino acids. The CDR3 loop is CASSYSTGTNSPLHF. The DNA for the CDR3 is TGTGCCAGCAGTTACTCGACAGGGACCAATTCACCCCTCCACTTT.

This clonotype has at least ten counts. The gene calls are TRBV12-3 or TRBV12-4 and TRBJ1-1, with D unclear. The V and J ends lost 5 bases and 4 bases respectively, with 11 bases between them. CDR3 length: 13 amino acids. CDR3 nucleotide sequence: TGTGCCAGCAGTCTGTGGGAAAGCACTGAAGCTTTCTTT. Its translation is CASSLWESTEAFF.

This clonotype was seen only a few times. The junction departs from germline at one end; a sequencing error may be responsible. V gene TRBV7-6 combines with J gene TRBJ2-7, with TRBD1 as a possible D gene (6 bases). Germline V gene data show CDR1 as SGHVS and CDR2 as FNYEAQ. This CDR3 comprises 16 residues. The CDR3 DNA sequence: TGTGCCAGCAGCTTAGGTACCGGGACACTCCCCTATGAGCAGTACTTC. Encoded protein: CASSLGTGTLPYEQYF.